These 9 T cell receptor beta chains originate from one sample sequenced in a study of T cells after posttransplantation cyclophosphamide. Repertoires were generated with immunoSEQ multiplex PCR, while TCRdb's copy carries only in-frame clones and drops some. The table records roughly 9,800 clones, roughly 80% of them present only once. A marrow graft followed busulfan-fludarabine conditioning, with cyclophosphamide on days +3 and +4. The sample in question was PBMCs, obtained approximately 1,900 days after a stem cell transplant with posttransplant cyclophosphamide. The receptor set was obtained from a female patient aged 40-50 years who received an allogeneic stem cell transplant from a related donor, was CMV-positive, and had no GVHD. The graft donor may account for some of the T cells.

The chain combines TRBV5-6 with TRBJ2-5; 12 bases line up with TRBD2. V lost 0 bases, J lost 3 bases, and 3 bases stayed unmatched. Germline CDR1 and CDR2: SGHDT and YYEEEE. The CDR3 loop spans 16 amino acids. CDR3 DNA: TGTGCCAGCAGCTTGGTACTAGCGGGGGGCAAAGAGACCCAGTACTTC. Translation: CASSLVLAGGKETQYF.

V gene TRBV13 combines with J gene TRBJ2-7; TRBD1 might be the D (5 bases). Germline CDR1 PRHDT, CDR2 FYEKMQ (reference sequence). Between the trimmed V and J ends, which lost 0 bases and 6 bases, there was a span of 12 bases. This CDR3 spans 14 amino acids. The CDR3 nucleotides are TGTGCCAGCAGCTTAGGCCGCCAGGGTCGCGAGCAGTACTTC. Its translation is CASSLGRQGREQYF.

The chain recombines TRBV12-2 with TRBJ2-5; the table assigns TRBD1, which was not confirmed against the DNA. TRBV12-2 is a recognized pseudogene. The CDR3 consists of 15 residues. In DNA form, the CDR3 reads TGTGCAAGTCGCTTAAGGACAGGGGATTTTGAGACCCAGTACTTC. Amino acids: CASRLRTGDFETQYF.

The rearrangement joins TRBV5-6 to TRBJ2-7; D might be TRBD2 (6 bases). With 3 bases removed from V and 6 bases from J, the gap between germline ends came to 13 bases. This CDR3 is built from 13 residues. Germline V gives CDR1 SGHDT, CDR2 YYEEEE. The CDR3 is CASSSRVGGEQYF. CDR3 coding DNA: TGTGCCAGCAGCTCCCGGGTGGGAGGCGAGCAGTACTTC.

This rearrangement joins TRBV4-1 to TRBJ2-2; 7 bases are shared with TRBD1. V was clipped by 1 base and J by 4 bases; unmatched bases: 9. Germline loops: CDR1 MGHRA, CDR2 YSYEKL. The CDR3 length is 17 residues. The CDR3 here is CASSQVVLGGPTGELFF. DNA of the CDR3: TGCGCCAGCAGCCAAGTTGTTTTAGGGGGCCCCACCGGGGAGCTGTTTTTT.

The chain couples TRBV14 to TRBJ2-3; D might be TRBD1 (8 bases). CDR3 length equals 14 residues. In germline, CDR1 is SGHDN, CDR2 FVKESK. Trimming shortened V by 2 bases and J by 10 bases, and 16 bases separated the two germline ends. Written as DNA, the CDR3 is TGTGCCAGCAGCCAATCCCACAGGGGGGGATCGCAGTATTTT. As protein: CASSQSHRGGSQYF.

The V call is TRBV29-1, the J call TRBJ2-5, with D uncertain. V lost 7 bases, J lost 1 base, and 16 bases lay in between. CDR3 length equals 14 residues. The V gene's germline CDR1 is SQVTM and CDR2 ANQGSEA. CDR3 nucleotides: TGCAGCGCCCGACTGGCGAGATTCCAAGAGACCCAGTACTTC. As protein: CSARLARFQETQYF.

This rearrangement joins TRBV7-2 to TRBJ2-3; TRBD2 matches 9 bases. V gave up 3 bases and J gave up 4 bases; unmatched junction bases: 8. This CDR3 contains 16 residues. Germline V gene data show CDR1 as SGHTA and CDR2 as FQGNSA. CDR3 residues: CASSFRLAAGSDTQYF. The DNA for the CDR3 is TGTGCCAGCAGCTTCCGACTAGCGGCGGGTTCAGATACGCAGTATTTT.

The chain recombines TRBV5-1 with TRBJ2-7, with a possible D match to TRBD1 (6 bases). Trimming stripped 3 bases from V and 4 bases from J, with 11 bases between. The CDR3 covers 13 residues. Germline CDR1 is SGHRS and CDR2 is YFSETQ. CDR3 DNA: TGCGCCAGCAGCTGGGCACAGGGTTACGAGCAGTACTTC. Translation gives CASSWAQGYEQYF.